Following are 29 T cell receptor beta chains from one sample sequenced in a study of human T cells and chemical hapten exposure. Stated time point: healthy volunteer bleed at 6 weeks. Someone pulled total RNA out of unfractionated whole blood. TCRdb recomputed calls from the RACE reads with MiXCR, one row per CDR3 protein. The table records roughly 75,000 distinct CDR3 sequences, about 8.6% of them present only once. Material for sequencing was whole blood. These receptors were obtained from a female donor in good health. Some clones in this sample may be carry-over from other donors' samples.

V is TRBV5-1 and J is TRBJ1-1; D remains unclear. This CDR3 has 12 amino acids. Germline CDR1 SGHRS, CDR2 YFSETQ. V gave up 0 bases and J gave up 7 bases, with 7 bases separating them. The CDR3 loop is CASSLEGNEAFF. The CDR3 nucleotides are TGCGCCAGCAGCTTGGAGGGAAATGAAGCTTTCTTT.

The CDR3 loop reads CASSVNPRRRREQYF. CDR3 nucleotide sequence: TGTGCCAGCAGCGTTAACCCCAGGCGGCGGCGTGAGCAGTACTTC. The V call is TRBV9, the J call TRBJ2-7, with D unresolved. This CDR3 spans 15 amino acids. V dropped 2 bases and J dropped 7 bases, with 19 bases sitting between them. The germline V gene encodes CDR1 SGDLS and CDR2 YYNGEE.

This clonotype was found many times. The chain is built from TRBV20-1 and TRBJ1-2; no firm D call. Germline assignment: CDR1 DFQATT and CDR2 SNEGSKA (reference sequence). With 0 bases removed from V and 5 bases from J, the gap between germline ends came to 19 bases. This CDR3 comprises 16 residues. This chain's CDR3 is CSARDSHSPVPYGYTF. In nucleotides, the CDR3 is TGCAGTGCTAGAGATTCCCACTCGCCAGTCCCTTATGGCTACACCTTC.

This clonotype has a handful of counts. CDR3 nucleotide sequence: TGTGCCAGCAGCGCCGGGACAGGGTTTTTCACAGATACGCAGTATTTT. It is translated as CASSAGTGFFTDTQYF. The chain joins TRBV9 to TRBJ2-3, with 9 bases that match TRBD1. The CDR3 is 16 residues long. Trimming removed 3 bases from V and 2 bases from J; junction bases left unmatched: 7. The germline CDR1 and CDR2 sequences are SGDLS and YYNGEE.

This clonotype appeared a few times. This chain links TRBV4-3 with TRBJ1-4, with D possibly TRBD1 on 6 matching bases. The CDR3 is 16 residues long. V lost 4 bases and J 8 bases, leaving 20 bases between the germline ends. In germline, CDR1 is LGHNA, CDR2 YSLEER. CDR3 sequence (DNA): TGCGCCAGCAGCCGCACCCCGCAGGGGAGTGGCGAAAAACTGTTTTTT. Translation gives CASSRTPQGSGEKLFF.

This clonotype was picked up a small number of times. This CDR3 reads CASSQVSREQYF. The CDR3 DNA reads as TGTGCCAGCAGCCAAGTCTCCAGGGAGCAGTACTTC. The genes are TRBV3-1 and TRBJ2-7, with D hard to call. This CDR3 region has 12 residues. Germline lookup yields CDR1 LGHDT and CDR2 YNNKEL (reference sequence). Trimming left V 1 base short and J 7 bases short, with 8 bases between.

This chain connects TRBV5-1 to TRBJ2-3; a possible D gene is TRBD2 (6 bases). Looked up from germline, CDR1 is SGHRS and CDR2 is YFSETQ. This CDR3 region has 16 residues. The ends were cut back, 4 bases at V and 8 bases at J, with 23 bases in the middle. CDR3 nucleotides: TGCGCCAGCAGCGGGGCCGGGACTTCCCGTCGGGGTACGCAGTATTTT. Its protein is CASSGAGTSRRGTQYF.

This clonotype was recorded many times. V gene TRBV3-1 combines with J gene TRBJ2-2; 8 positions match TRBD1. V was clipped by 5 bases and J by 4 bases; unmatched bases: 6. The CDR3 totals 15 residues. The germline V gene encodes CDR1 LGHDT and CDR2 YNNKEL (reference sequence). The CDR3 is CASSGQGLTTGELFF. The CDR3, as DNA: TGTGCCAGCAGCGGACAGGGTCTTACCACCGGGGAGCTGTTTTTT.

The V gene is TRBV3-1, the J gene TRBJ2-4; D call uncertain. The length of the CDR3 is 12 residues. V lost 1 base, J lost 6 bases, and 4 bases lay in between. The germline gives CDR1 LGHDT, CDR2 YNNKEL (reference sequence). The CDR3 DNA reads TGTGCCAGCAGCCAAGCGGGAAACATTCAGTACTTC. Amino acids: CASSQAGNIQYF.

This clonotype occurred many times. This chain joins TRBV11-2 and TRBJ2-7; D could derive from TRBD1 or TRBD2 (6 bases each). The V gene's germline CDR1 is SGHAT and CDR2 FQNNGV. The ends were cut back, 5 bases at V and 5 bases at J, with 28 bases in the middle. The CDR3 totals 18 residues. Here the CDR3 DNA reads TGTGCCAGCAGCCGCGGGGAATTGTACAGGGAATCTGTAAACGAGCAGTACTTC. It codes for CASSRGELYRESVNEQYF.

V and J are TRBV24-1 and TRBJ2-3; the match to TRBD2 covers 8 bases. The CDR3 is 16 residues long. The germline CDR1 and CDR2 sequences are KGHDR and SFDVKD. V was pared by 3 bases and J by 4 bases, with 8 bases of the junction left unmatched. CDR3 sequence reads: CATSDEMRGAADTQYF. The CDR3 DNA is TGTGCCACCAGTGATGAGATGCGGGGGGCTGCAGATACGCAGTATTTT.

This clonotype has a handful of counts. The V call is TRBV24-1, the J call TRBJ2-2; the D gene is possibly TRBD1 (8 bases). The CDR3 has 17 amino acids. With 1 base removed from V and 5 bases from J, the gap between germline ends came to 16 bases. CDR1 and CDR2 from the germline V gene are KGHDR and SFDVKD. CDR3 sequence (DNA): TGTGCCACCAGTGATTTTTGGGAACAGGGGGGGACCGGGGAGCTGTTTTTT. It is translated as CATSDFWEQGGTGELFF.

The chain joins TRBV7-3 to TRBJ2-1; 10 nucleotides line up with TRBD1. The germline gives CDR1 SGHTA, CDR2 FQGTGA. This CDR3 is built from 15 residues. The ends lost 8 bases at V and 0 bases at J; junction bases unmatched: 4. CDR3 protein: CASARTGGSYNEQFF. Here the CDR3 DNA reads TGTGCCAGCGCTCGGACAGGGGGCTCCTACAATGAGCAGTTCTTC.

The chain has TRBV7-2 and TRBJ1-1; D is perhaps TRBD1 (6 bases). The germline V and J ends were trimmed by 1 base and 6 bases, with 18 bases remaining between them. The CDR3 runs 16 residues. Germline V gives CDR1 SGHTA, CDR2 FQGNSA. CDR3 protein: CASSLVGGAGRSEAFF. Written as DNA, the CDR3 is TGTGCCAGCAGCTTAGTCGGGGGCGCGGGGAGGTCTGAAGCTTTCTTT.

This clonotype was counted between two and nine times. The rearrangement joins TRBV12-3 or TRBV12-4 to TRBJ2-3; D is unresolved. This CDR3 has 14 residues. Deletions cut 5 bases from V and 2 bases from J, with 11 bases between. Here the CDR3 reads CASSRDTLTDTQYF. The CDR3 coding sequence is TGTGCCAGCAGTCGAGACACTCTCACAGATACGCAGTATTTT.

This clonotype was observed a handful of times. At one boundary the junction diverges from the germline segment, which might be a read error. This chain joins TRBV7-7 and TRBJ2-1; possibly TRBD2 for D (5 bases). The CDR3 length is 14 residues. Germline V CDR1 and CDR2: SSHAT, FNYEAQ (reference sequence). The DNA of the CDR3 is TGTGCTAGCAGCTTTTCTCGGGGAGTAGGCGAGCAGTTCTTC. Translated: CASSFSRGVGEQFF.

This clonotype was counted many times. J is TRBJ2-4 and V is TRBV5-1; D is unresolved. The germline V gene has CDR1 SGHRS and CDR2 YFSETQ. The length of the CDR3 is 14 residues. With 7 bases removed from V and 3 bases from J, the gap between germline ends came to 14 bases. CDR3 bases: TGCGCCAGCCTCTGGCTAGGCGTCAAAAACATTCAGTACTTC. It yields the protein CASLWLGVKNIQYF.

At least ten counts were recorded for this clonotype. The chain combines TRBV27 with TRBJ2-1; TRBD2 matches at 8 bases. Germline V CDR1 and CDR2: MNHEY, SMNVEV (reference sequence). V shed 6 bases, J shed 4 bases, and the junction held 2 bases outside the gene matches. The CDR3 is 13 residues long. CDR3 region: CASRAGVYNEQFF. Here the CDR3 DNA reads TGTGCCAGCAGAGCGGGAGTTTACAATGAGCAGTTCTTC.

This chain joins TRBV6-1 and TRBJ2-3; D perhaps matches TRBD1 (5 bases). This CDR3 has 13 amino acids. CDR1 and CDR2 (germline): MNHNS, SASEGT. Trimming removed 11 bases from V and 0 bases from J, with 12 bases in between. The chain's CDR3 is CAGQGSSTDTQYF. The CDR3 bases are TGTGCCGGTCAGGGTTCTAGCACAGATACGCAGTATTTT.

This clonotype was seen more than once but under ten times. V and J are TRBV28 and TRBJ1-1; 7 bases are shared with TRBD1. This CDR3 region has 15 residues. From germline, CDR1 is MDHEN and CDR2 SYDVKM. V lost 4 bases and J lost 11; bases outside the gene matches: 16. The CDR3: CASSSLTGPLVGAFF. CDR3 nucleotide sequence: TGTGCCAGCAGTTCGTTGACAGGGCCCCTGGTCGGCGCTTTCTTT.

This clonotype was seen ten or more times. The chain links TRBV28 to TRBJ2-5; maybe TRBD1 (6 bases). Germline CDR1 reads MDHEN; CDR2 reads SYDVKM. The CDR3 length is 14 residues. V was shortened by 8 bases and J by 4 bases, with 17 bases between the two germline ends. CDR3 in DNA: TGTGCCAGCCGGCAGGGGCCCGGATTAGAGACCCAGTACTTC. It codes for CASRQGPGLETQYF.

This clonotype was counted a few times. The rearrangement joins TRBV6-5 to TRBJ2-3; 10 bases agree with TRBD2. The CDR3 loop spans 20 amino acids. The germline CDR1 and CDR2 sequences are MNHEY and SVGAGI. Trimming removed 6 bases from V and 5 bases from J; junction bases left unmatched: 23. The CDR3 loop is CASRATGLGNERGGRDTQYF. In nucleotides, the CDR3 is TGTGCCAGCAGAGCGACAGGCCTCGGTAATGAGCGGGGGGGCCGAGATACGCAGTATTTT.

The chain recombines TRBV7-2 with TRBJ2-5; D gene uncertain. Germline loops: CDR1 SGHTA, CDR2 FQGNSA. The V and J ends lost 5 bases and 4 bases respectively, with 11 bases between them. The CDR3 length is 13 residues. CDR3 region: CASSDQMPETQYF. The CDR3 DNA reads as TGTGCCAGCAGCGACCAGATGCCAGAGACCCAGTACTTC.

V and J are TRBV2 and TRBJ2-3; D uncertain. The CDR3 covers 11 residues. Deletions cut 6 bases from V and 4 bases from J, with 5 bases between. Germline V CDR1 and CDR2: SNHLY, FYNNEI. In DNA form, the CDR3 reads TGTGCCAGCAGATACCCAGATACGCAGTATTTT. This codes for CASRYPDTQYF.

This clonotype was picked up many times. This rearrangement joins TRBV7-2 to TRBJ2-3; 7 nucleotides line up with TRBD2. The J segment lost 5 bases and the V segment lost 0 bases, leaving 8 bases of the junction unmatched. This CDR3 spans 16 amino acids. The germline V gene has CDR1 SGHTA and CDR2 FQGNSA. The CDR3 sequence: CASSLAVGGGRDTQYF. In DNA form, the CDR3 reads TGTGCCAGCAGCTTAGCTGTGGGCGGGGGTCGAGATACGCAGTATTTT. The whole variable domain, filled in from reference TRBV7-2 and TRBJ2-3, reads GAGVSQSPSNKVTEKGKDVELRCDPISGHTALYWYRQSLGQGLEFLIYFQGNSAPDKSGLPSDRFSAERTGGSVSTLTIQRTQQEDSAVYLCASSLAVGGGRDTQYFGPGTRLTVL.

V usage is TRBV27 and J usage is TRBJ2-2; D may be TRBD1 (6 bases). The CDR3 loop spans 14 amino acids. Trimming cost V 6 bases and J 1 base, with 9 bases left between them. Germline assignment: CDR1 MNHEY and CDR2 SMNVEV (reference sequence). The CDR3: CASRGAVNTGELFF. CDR3 in DNA: TGTGCCAGCAGGGGGGCTGTGAACACCGGGGAGCTGTTTTTT.

This clonotype turned up a few times. The V and J genes are TRBV27 and TRBJ2-5; D is unclear. This CDR3 has 12 residues. Deletions cut 5 bases from V and 5 bases from J, with 9 bases between. Germline-derived CDR1 and CDR2 are MNHEY and SMNVEV (reference sequence). CDR3 region: CASSKPFETQYF. CDR3 sequence (DNA): TGTGCCAGCAGTAAGCCTTTCGAGACCCAGTACTTC.

The chain carries TRBV7-2 and TRBJ1-1; D ambiguous. The CDR3 is made up of 15 amino acids. V was trimmed by 1 base and J by 3 bases, leaving 12 bases between them. Germline values: CDR1 SGHTA, CDR2 FQGNSA. In DNA form, the CDR3 reads TGTGCCAGCAGCTTAGGTTCAGGAGGAGACACTGAAGCTTTCTTT. Translating gives CASSLGSGGDTEAFF.

This clonotype was recorded many times. The V call is TRBV25-1, the J call TRBJ1-2; D unresolved. Germline assignment: CDR1 MGHDK and CDR2 SYGVNS. The CDR3 is made up of 16 amino acids. V was clipped by 6 bases and J by 6 bases, with 23 bases between them. This chain's CDR3 is CASSHTPLPQLDGYTF. The DNA of the CDR3 is TGTGCCAGCAGCCACACCCCTCTCCCCCAATTGGATGGCTACACCTTC.